The 16 T cell receptor beta chains listed next were all sequenced from one sample in a study of shared clonotypes between healthy human individuals. Assay used: immunoSEQ multiplex PCR; TCRdb lists only in-frame clones, some missing. Of around 990,000 clones in the sample, around 77% were seen once. The sequenced sample was memory CD4+ T cells from PBMCs. Subset given: CD45RA-negative fraction. The receptors stem from a man aged 18 to 30 in good health. Some clones in this sample may be carry-over from other donors' samples.

The chain carries TRBV7-3 and TRBJ2-5, with D unresolved. Per germline, CDR1 SGHTA and CDR2 FQGTGA. Trimming left V 9 bases short and J 5 bases short, with 13 bases between. CDR3 length equals 12 residues. The CDR3 loop is CARTCSGETQYF. DNA for the CDR3: TGTGCCAGGACCTGCTCTGGGGAGACCCAGTACTTC.

V and J are TRBV6-5 and TRBJ2-6, with a tentative D call TRBD1 (5 bases). This CDR3 spans 15 amino acids. V was trimmed by 7 bases and J by 0 bases, leaving 10 bases between them. Germline assignment: CDR1 MNHEY and CDR2 SVGAGI. CDR3 DNA sequence: TGTGCCAGCAAGCGACAGTTCTCTGGGGCCAACGTCCTGACTTTC. It codes for CASKRQFSGANVLTF.

This clone was recorded once. The gene calls are TRBV28 and TRBJ1-4, with D unresolved. V gave up 8 bases and J gave up 7 bases, with 11 bases separating them. Germline V CDR1 and CDR2: MDHEN, SYDVKM. The CDR3 spans 12 residues. CDR3 DNA sequence: TGTGCCAGCCACGGGGTGGGTGAAAAACTGTTTTTT. Translating it yields CASHGVGEKLFF. The full variable domain, its missing parts supplied by reference TRBV28 and TRBJ1-4, is DVKVTQSSRYLVKRTGEKVFLECVQDMDHENMFWYRQDPGLGLRLIYFSYDVKMKEKGDIPEGYSVSREKKERFSLILESASTNQTSMYLCASHGVGEKLFFGSGTQLSVL.

CDR3 amino acids: CASSVAGSSYNEQFF. CDR3 nucleotides: TGCGCCAGCAGCGTAGCGGGAAGTTCCTACAATGAGCAGTTCTTC. This sequence joins TRBV5-1 and TRBJ2-1; 8 bases agree with TRBD2. Germline values: CDR1 SGHRS, CDR2 YFSETQ. The CDR3 totals 15 residues. Trimming at V came to 4 bases and at J to 1 base, leaving 4 bases not matched to a gene.

Of note for this clone: Just one base apart from a much larger clone, this may be a read error. The V gene is TRBV2, the J gene TRBJ2-3; 8 nucleotides align to TRBD2. The CDR3 extends over 18 amino acids. V shed 8 bases and J 0 bases; nucleotides not matched to a gene: 16. CDR1 and CDR2 from the germline V gene are SNHLY and FYNNEI. CDR3 residues: CASYGASAGDLSTDTQYF. The CDR3 region has the DNA TGTGCCAGCTACGGCGCTTCAGCGGGAGATCTTAGCACAGATACGCAGTATTTT.

This clone was counted a single time. The chain links TRBV25-1 to TRBJ1-1; D gene uncertain. This CDR3 has 14 amino acids. The germline gives CDR1 MGHDK, CDR2 SYGVNS. V lost 3 bases, J lost 0 bases, and 8 bases lay in between. The CDR3 sequence is CASSDPLLNTEAFF. As DNA, the CDR3 is TGTGCCAGCAGTGATCCGCTATTGAACACTGAAGCTTTCTTT.

The J gene is TRBJ2-3, the V gene TRBV4-2, with D maybe TRBD2 (7 bases). V lost 1 base, J lost 0 bases, and 17 bases lay in between. The CDR3 contains 18 residues. CDR1 is LGHNA and CDR2 is YNFKEQ in the germline V gene. In DNA form, the CDR3 reads TGTGCCAGCAGCCAAGCCAGGGGAGGGGATCTTAGCACAGATACGCAGTATTTT. It specifies CASSQARGGDLSTDTQYF.

This clone was counted between two and nine times. The chain links TRBV5-8 to TRBJ1-2, with D possibly TRBD1 on 6 matching bases. V was cut by 4 bases and J by 2 bases, with 15 bases left in between. There are 15 residues in the CDR3. Germline V gene lookup returns CDR1 SGHTS and CDR2 YDEGEE. CDR3 DNA sequence: TGTGCCAGCAGCCTGAGAATGCAGGGGAACTATGGCTACACCTTC. Translated, it gives CASSLRMQGNYGYTF.

The rearrangement links TRBV7-2 to TRBJ2-5, with a tentative D call TRBD2 (5 bases). Gene TRBJ2-7 matches the end of the DNA better, so the J call may be wrong. From germline, CDR1 is SGHTA and CDR2 FQGNSA. This CDR3 region has 15 residues. The CDR3 is CASSRGGGRTYEQYF. Written as DNA, the CDR3 is TGTGCCAGCAGCAGAGGCGGAGGAAGGACCTACGAGCAGTACTTC.

This rearrangement joins TRBV12-5 to TRBJ1-1; no clear D. V gave up 1 base and J gave up 5 bases, with 8 bases separating them. Germline V lookup: CDR1 LGHNT, CDR2 FRNRAP. The CDR3 consists of 13 residues. The CDR3 DNA is TGTGCTAGTGGTTTGGAGGTGGGGACTGAAGCTTTCTTT. Amino acid sequence: CASGLEVGTEAFF. Based on the CDR3 plus reference TRBV12-5 and TRBJ1-1, the full variable domain is DARVTQTPRHKVTEMGQEVTMRCQPILGHNTVFWYRQTMMQGLELLAYFRNRAPLDDSGMPKDRFSAEMPDATLATLKIQPSEPRDSAVYFCASGLEVGTEAFFGQGTRLTVV.

The chain carries TRBV10-3 and TRBJ2-5, with D perhaps matching TRBD1 (5 bases). The CDR3 runs to 12 residues. Trimming took 2 bases from V and 7 from J, leaving 8 bases between them. The germline CDR1 and CDR2 sequences are ENHRY and SYGVKD. The CDR3 sequence: CAISEEQGTQYF. DNA of the CDR3: TGTGCCATCAGTGAGGAGCAGGGGACCCAGTACTTC.

The gene calls are TRBV29-1 and TRBJ2-7; possibly TRBD1 for D (5 bases). Germline CDR1 SQVTM, CDR2 ANQGSEA. The CDR3 is made up of 13 amino acids. The V end lost 5 bases, the J end lost 3 bases, and 14 bases lay between the germline ends. The CDR3 loop is CSVFLDTNYEQYF. In DNA form, the CDR3 reads TGCAGCGTTTTTTTGGACACGAACTACGAGCAGTACTTC.

V gene TRBV29-1 combines with J gene TRBJ1-1, with D possibly matching TRBD1 (6 bases). With 6 bases removed from V and 0 bases from J, the gap between germline ends came to 11 bases. This CDR3 comprises 13 residues. Germline V CDR1 and CDR2: SQVTM, ANQGSEA. CDR3 bases: TGCAGCGTCCGGACAGCCATGAACACTGAAGCTTTCTTT. It codes for CSVRTAMNTEAFF.

V is TRBV7-2 and J is TRBJ1-3, with no clear D. There are 16 residues in the CDR3. The V gene's germline CDR1 is SGHTA and CDR2 FQGNSA. V was cut by 2 bases and J by 0 bases, with 11 bases left in between. The CDR3 spells CASSLMQSYSGNTIYF. The CDR3 bases are TGTGCCAGCAGCTTAATGCAGAGCTACTCTGGAAACACCATATATTTT.

Note on this clone: Because the CDR3 is missing its conserved closing phenylalanine or tryptophan, this is likely a read error. The gene calls are TRBV28 and TRBJ2-7; tentative D call: TRBD2 (6 bases). Trimming removed 0 bases at V and 1 base at J, with 10 bases between. Germline lookup yields CDR1 MDHEN and CDR2 SYDVKM. The CDR3 extends over 15 amino acids. This CDR3 is CASSLWGTGSYEQYL. The CDR3 DNA sequence: TGTGCCAGCAGTTTATGGGGGACTGGATCCTACGAGCAGTACCTC.

The chain has TRBV29-1 and TRBJ2-3; D is possibly TRBD1 or TRBD2 (6 bases each). CDR1 SQVTM and CDR2 ANQGSEA come from the germline V gene. V lost 1 base and J 0 bases, leaving 14 bases between the germline ends. The CDR3 totals 16 residues. CDR3 in amino acids: CSVEGGRDASTDTQYF. The CDR3 DNA follows: TGCAGCGTTGAAGGGGGGCGGGATGCTAGCACAGATACGCAGTATTTT.